This T cell receptor (beta chain) was profiled in a study of vaccination effects on CD4 cells after COVID-19. Study details: Participants got two doses of BNT162b2 or mRNA-1273 vaccine. The study's findings and limits: Vaccine- and infection-induced clones showed marked clonal contraction late following vaccination.

TCRdb keeps only in-frame clones here, not all; method: immunoSEQ multiplex PCR. The table shows roughly 63,000 clones, with 70% to 85% occurring only once. Comment on this clone: Its antigen is still unknown.

Antigen-specific CD4+ T cells were first expanded with viral peptide pools by the ViraFEST assay and only then sequenced. Researchers isolated CD4+ T cells once 9 to 11 days of culture had elapsed. Nobody among the vaccine recipients had prior SARS-CoV-2 infection (nucleocapsid antibodies were negative). Every well got two million PBMC, which were grown with about 9.2 IU/ml IL-2 and roughly 10 ug/ml peptides. Each culture had half its medium swapped for IL-2 medium on days 3 and 7. The sequence derives from a human donor who received a COVID-19 vaccine. This material consisted of CD4+ T cells from PBMCs cultured with HCoV-OC43 spike peptides, taken before COVID-19 vaccination. Described subset: HCoV-OC43 spike overlapping peptide pool stimulation.

For the CDR3, the DNA is TGTGCCACCAGTGCCAATTCTGGGGCCAACGTCCTGACTTTC. This codes for CATSANSGANVLTF. The chain combines TRBV24-1 with TRBJ2-6; D remains unclear. V gave up 5 bases and J gave up 1 base, with 5 bases separating them. The CDR3 sequence is 14 residues long. Germline-derived CDR1 and CDR2 are KGHDR and SFDVKD.